The 2 T cell receptor beta chains in this list originate from one sample, sequenced in a study of T cell changes during pregnancy in multiple sclerosis. The method was immunoSEQ multiplex PCR; TCRdb's version includes in-frame clones alone and lacks a portion of them. Of 100,000 to 130,000 clones listed, 92% are singletons. This material consisted of peripheral blood, taken in the third trimester of pregnancy. The receptors here all came from a female donor in good health, enrolled as a control in a pregnancy study.

This chain joins TRBV7-9 and TRBJ1-2; perhaps TRBD1 as D (5 bases). The CDR3 totals 14 residues. The V end was cut by 1 base, the J end by 7 bases, with 13 bases between. CDR1 is SEHNR and CDR2 is FQNEAQ in the germline V gene (reference sequence). As DNA, the CDR3 is TGTGCCAGCAGCTTAGTGGGGCAGGGTGGTGGCTACACCTTC. Protein product: CASSLVGQGGGYTF.

The rearrangement uses TRBV19 and TRBJ1-1, with TRBD1 matching over 8 bases. Germline CDR1 reads LNHDA; CDR2 reads SQIVND (reference sequence). The CDR3 runs to 17 residues. V lost 0 bases and J lost 4; bases outside the gene matches: 10. In nucleotides, the CDR3 is TGTGCCAGTAGTATAGATGGTACAGGGGGGGAACCCACTGAAGCTTTCTTT. Protein sequence: CASSIDGTGGEPTEAFF. Together with reference TRBV19 and TRBJ1-1, the CDR3 gives the full variable domain: DGGITQSPKYLFRKEGQNVTLSCEQNLNHDAMYWYRQDPGQGLRLIYYSQIVNDFQKGDIAEGYSVSREKKESFPLTVTSAQKNPTAFYLCASSIDGTGGEPTEAFFGQGTRLTVV.